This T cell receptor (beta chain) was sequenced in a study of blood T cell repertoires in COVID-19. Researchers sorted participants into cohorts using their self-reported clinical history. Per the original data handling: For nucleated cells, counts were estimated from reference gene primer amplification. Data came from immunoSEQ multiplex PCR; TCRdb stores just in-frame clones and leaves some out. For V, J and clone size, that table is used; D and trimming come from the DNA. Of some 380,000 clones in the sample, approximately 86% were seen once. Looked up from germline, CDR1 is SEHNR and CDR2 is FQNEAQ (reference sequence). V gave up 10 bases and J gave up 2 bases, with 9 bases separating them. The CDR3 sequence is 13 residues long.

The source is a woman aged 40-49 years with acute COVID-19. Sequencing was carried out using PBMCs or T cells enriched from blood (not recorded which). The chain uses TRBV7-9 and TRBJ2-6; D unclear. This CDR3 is CAISSAGANVLTF. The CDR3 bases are TGTGCCATCTCGTCAGCTGGGGCCAACGTCCTGACTTTC. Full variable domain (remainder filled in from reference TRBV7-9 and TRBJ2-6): DTGVSQNPRHKITKRGQNVTFRCDPISEHNRLYWYRQTLGQGPEFLTYFQNEAQLEKSRLLSDRFSAERPKGSFSTLEIQRTEQGDSAMYLCAISSAGANVLTFGAGSRLTVL.